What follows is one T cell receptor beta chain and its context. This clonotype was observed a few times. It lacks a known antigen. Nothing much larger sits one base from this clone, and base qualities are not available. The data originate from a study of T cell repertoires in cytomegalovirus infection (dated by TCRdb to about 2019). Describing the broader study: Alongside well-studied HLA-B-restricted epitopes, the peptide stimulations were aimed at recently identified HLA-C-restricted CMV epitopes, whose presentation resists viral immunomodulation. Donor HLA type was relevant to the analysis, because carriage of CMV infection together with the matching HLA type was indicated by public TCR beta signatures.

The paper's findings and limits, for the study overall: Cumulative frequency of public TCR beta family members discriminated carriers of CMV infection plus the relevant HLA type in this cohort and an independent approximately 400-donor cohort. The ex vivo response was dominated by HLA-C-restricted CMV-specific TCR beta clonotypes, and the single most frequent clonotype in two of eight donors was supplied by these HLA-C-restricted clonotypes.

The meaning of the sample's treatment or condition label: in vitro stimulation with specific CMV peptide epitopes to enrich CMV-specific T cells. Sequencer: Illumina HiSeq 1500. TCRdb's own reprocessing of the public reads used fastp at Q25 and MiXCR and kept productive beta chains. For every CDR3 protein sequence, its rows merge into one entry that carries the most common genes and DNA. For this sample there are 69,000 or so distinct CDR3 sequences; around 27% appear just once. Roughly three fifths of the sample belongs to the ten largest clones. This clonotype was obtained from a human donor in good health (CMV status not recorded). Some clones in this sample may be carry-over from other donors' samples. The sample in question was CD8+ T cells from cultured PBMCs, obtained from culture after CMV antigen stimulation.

The CDR3 protein: CASSPRQDYEQYF. In nucleotide form, the sequence is TGTGCCAGCAGCCCCCGACAGGATTACGAGCAGTACTTC. The chain employs TRBV5-6 and TRBJ2-7, with TRBD1 perhaps the D gene, on 6 matching bases. The CDR3 contains 13 residues, cysteine and phenylalanine counted. Here the CDR3 DNA is all that survives: 39 bases in frame from base 1. CDR1 and CDR2 were assigned from the germline V gene as SGHDT and YYEEEE. V is shortened by 4 bases, J by 4 bases, and the region joining them spans 12 bases. The reference TRBV5-6 and TRBJ2-7 proteins fill in what lies around the CDR3, so the full variable domain reads DAGVTQSPTHLIKTRGQQVTLRCSPKSGHDTVSWYQQALGQGPQFIFQYYEEEERQRGNFPDRFSGHQFPNYSSELNVNALLLGDSALYLCASSPRQDYEQYFGPGTRLTVT.